Shown below are 5 T cell receptor beta chains from a single sample sequenced in a study of CXCR3-negative and CXCR3-positive naive CD8 T cells (dated by TCRdb to about 2019). Sequencing relied on a NextSeq 550. The Human TCR Profiling Kit (MiLaboratory) was used to prepare UMI-labeled 5' RACE TRB cDNA libraries. TCRdb reprocessed the reads, reporting each CDR3 protein sequence once and no DNA. The table of this sample itemizes about 48,000 distinct CDR3 sequences. The ten largest account for roughly 15% of the sample. Sequenced: memory CD8+ T cells from blood. In the paper's terms, the cell subset or site label means: conventional CD8+ memory T cells (TMEM), sorted as controls. The receptors originated from a human donor in good health. Some clones in this sample may be carry-over from other donors' samples.

V and J are TRBV7-9 and TRBJ2-7; checking the TCRdb D call of TRBD2 is not possible without DNA. This CDR3 contains 15 residues. CDR1 is SEHNR and CDR2 is FQNEAQ in the germline V gene (reference sequence). CDR3 sequence reads: CASSPATSHPYEQYF.

CDR3 protein: CASSQEDTASGANVLTF. The chain carries TRBV4-3 and TRBJ2-6. The CDR3 is 17 amino acids. Per germline, CDR1 LGHNA and CDR2 YSLEER.

V usage is TRBV7-2 and J usage is TRBJ2-3. The CDR3 sequence is 16 residues long. Germline values: CDR1 SGHTA, CDR2 FQGNSA. CDR3 in amino acids: CASGLAGSRSTDTQYF.

The genes are TRBV28 and TRBJ2-3. The germline V gene encodes CDR1 MDHEN and CDR2 SYDVKM. This CDR3 has 14 residues. The CDR3 loop is CASSLSWGTDTQYF. The variable domain in full, with the rest retrieved from reference TRBV28 and TRBJ2-3, is DVKVTQSSRYLVKRTGEKVFLECVQDMDHENMFWYRQDPGLGLRLIYFSYDVKMKEKGDIPEGYSVSREKKERFSLILESASTNQTSMYLCASSLSWGTDTQYFGPGTRLTVL.

The chain employs TRBV28 and TRBJ2-5; TCRdb proposes TRBD1, but this gene call is untestable without DNA. This CDR3 is 14 amino acids long. The germline gives CDR1 MDHEN, CDR2 SYDVKM. CDR3 amino acids: CASSQQGARETQYF.